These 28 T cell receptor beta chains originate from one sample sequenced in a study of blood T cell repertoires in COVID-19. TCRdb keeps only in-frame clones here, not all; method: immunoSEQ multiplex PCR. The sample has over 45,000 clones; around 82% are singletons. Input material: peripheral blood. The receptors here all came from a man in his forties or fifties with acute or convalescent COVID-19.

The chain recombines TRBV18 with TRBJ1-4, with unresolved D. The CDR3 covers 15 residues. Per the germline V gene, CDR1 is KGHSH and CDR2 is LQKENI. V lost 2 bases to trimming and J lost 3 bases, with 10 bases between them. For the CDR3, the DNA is TGTGCCAGCTCACCAGAGGGTTACGCTAATGAAAAACTGTTTTTT. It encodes CASSPEGYANEKLFF.

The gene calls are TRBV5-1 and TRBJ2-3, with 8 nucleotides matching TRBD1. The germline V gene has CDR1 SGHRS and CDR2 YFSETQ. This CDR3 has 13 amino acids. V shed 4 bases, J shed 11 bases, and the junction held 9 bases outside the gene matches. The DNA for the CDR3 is TGCGCCAGCAGCCCCACACAGGGGGATGTGCAGTATTTT. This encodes CASSPTQGDVQYF.

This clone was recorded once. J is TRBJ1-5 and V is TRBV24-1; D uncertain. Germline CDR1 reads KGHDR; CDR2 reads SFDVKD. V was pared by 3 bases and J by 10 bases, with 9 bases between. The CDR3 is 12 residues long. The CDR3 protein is CATSDEGPPQHF. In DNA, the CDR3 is TGTGCCACCAGTGATGAGGGCCCACCCCAGCATTTT.

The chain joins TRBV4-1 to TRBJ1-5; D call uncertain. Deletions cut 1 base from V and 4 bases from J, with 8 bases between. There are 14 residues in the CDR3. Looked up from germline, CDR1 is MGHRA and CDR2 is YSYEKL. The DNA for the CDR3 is TGCGCCAGCAGCCAAGTCCTACGGAATCAGCCCCAGCATTTT. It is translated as CASSQVLRNQPQHF.

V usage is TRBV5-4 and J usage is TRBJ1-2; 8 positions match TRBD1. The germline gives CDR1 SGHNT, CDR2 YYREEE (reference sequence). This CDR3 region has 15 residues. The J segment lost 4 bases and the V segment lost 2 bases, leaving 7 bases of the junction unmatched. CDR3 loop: CASSFDRGVFYGYTF. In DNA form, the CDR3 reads TGTGCCAGCAGCTTTGACAGGGGTGTTTTCTATGGCTACACCTTC.

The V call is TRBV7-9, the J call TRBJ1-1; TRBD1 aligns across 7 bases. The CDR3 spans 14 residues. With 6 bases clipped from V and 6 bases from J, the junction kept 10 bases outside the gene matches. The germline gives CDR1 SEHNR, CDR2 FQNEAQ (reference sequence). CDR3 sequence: CASSLTGTEAEAFF. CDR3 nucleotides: TGTGCCAGCAGTTTGACAGGGACGGAAGCTGAAGCTTTCTTT. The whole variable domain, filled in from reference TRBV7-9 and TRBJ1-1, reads DTGVSQNPRHKITKRGQNVTFRCDPISEHNRLYWYRQTLGQGPEFLTYFQNEAQLEKSRLLSDRFSAERPKGSFSTLEIQRTEQGDSAMYLCASSLTGTEAEAFFGQGTRLTVV.

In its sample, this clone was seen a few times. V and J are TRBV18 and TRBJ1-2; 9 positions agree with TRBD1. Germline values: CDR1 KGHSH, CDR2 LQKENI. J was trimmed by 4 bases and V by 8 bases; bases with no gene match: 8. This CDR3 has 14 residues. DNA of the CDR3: TGTGCCAGCAGGCCGGGACAGGGTCCCTATGGCTACACCTTC. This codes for CASRPGQGPYGYTF.

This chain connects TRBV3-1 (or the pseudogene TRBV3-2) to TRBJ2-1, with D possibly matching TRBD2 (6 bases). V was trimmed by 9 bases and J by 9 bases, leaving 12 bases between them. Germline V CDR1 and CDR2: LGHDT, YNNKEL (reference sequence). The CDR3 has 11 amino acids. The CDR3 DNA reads TGTGCCAGTAAAGCGGGCCTTGAGCAGTTCTTC. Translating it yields CASKAGLEQFF.

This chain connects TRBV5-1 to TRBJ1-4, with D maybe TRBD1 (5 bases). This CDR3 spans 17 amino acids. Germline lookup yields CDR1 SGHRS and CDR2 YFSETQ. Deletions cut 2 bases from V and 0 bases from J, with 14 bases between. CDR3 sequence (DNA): TGCGCCAGCAGCTTCATGGGGGGTCCTTCAACTAATGAAAAACTGTTTTTT. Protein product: CASSFMGGPSTNEKLFF.

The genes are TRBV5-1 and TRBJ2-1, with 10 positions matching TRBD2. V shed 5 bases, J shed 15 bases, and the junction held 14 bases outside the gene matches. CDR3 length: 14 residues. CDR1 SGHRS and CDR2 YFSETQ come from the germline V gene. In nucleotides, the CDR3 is TGCGCCAGCAGTCAAGCGGGGGGGACTATCTCAGGGTTCTTC. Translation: CASSQAGGTISGFF.

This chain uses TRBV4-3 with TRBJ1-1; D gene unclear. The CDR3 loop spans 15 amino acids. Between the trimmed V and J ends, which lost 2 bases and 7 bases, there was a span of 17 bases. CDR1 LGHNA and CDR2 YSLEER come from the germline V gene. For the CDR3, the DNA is TGCGCCAGCAGCCAAAAGTGGAGGTATGGCAGTGAAGCTTTCTTT. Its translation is CASSQKWRYGSEAFF.

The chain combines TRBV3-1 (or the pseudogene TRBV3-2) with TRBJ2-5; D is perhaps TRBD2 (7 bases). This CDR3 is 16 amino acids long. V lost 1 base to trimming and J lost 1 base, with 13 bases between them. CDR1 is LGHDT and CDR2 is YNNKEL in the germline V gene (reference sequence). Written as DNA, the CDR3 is TGTGCCAGCAGCCAAGCGATCGGGGGGCCCCAAGAGACCCAGTACTTC. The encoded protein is CASSQAIGGPQETQYF.

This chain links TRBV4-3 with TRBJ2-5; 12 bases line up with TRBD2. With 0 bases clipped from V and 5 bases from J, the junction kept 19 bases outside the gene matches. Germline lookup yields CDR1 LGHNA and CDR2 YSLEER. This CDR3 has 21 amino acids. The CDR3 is CASSQEVSSGGAYSQRETQYF. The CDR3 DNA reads TGCGCCAGCAGCCAAGAAGTATCTAGCGGGGGGGCCTACAGCCAACGGGAGACCCAGTACTTC.

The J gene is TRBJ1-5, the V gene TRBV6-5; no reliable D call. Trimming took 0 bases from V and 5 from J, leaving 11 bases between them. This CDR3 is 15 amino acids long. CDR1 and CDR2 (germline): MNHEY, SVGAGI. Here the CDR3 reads CASSYSILSDQPQHF. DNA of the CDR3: TGTGCCAGCAGTTACTCGATTCTCAGCGATCAGCCCCAGCATTTT.

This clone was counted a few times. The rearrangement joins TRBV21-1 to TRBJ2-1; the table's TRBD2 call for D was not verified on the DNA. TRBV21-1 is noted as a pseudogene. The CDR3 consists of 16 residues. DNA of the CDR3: TGTGCCAGCAGCGCCTGCTTGGGACTAGCCCACAATGAGCAGTTCTTC. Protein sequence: CASSACLGLAHNEQFF.

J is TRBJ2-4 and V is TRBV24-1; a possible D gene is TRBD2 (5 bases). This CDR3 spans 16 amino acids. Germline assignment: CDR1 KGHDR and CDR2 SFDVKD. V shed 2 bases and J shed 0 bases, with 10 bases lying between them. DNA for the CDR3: TGTGCCACCAGTGATTCGGGGAATATAGCCAAAAACATTCAGTACTTC. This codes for CATSDSGNIAKNIQYF.

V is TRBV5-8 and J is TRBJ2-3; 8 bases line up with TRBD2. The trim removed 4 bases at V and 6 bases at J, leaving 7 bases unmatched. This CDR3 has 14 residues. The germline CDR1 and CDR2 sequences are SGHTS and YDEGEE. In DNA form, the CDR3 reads TGTGCCAGCAGCCCCGGGGGGGTGAGGGATACGCAGTATTTT. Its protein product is CASSPGGVRDTQYF.

As DNA, the CDR3 is TGTGCCAGCAGGCCTTCCGGGACAGGGGCCGGGGAGCTGTTTTTT. This sequence encodes CASRPSGTGAGELFF. The rearrangement links TRBV6-5 to TRBJ2-2; 10 nucleotides align to TRBD1. After removal of 6 bases from V and 6 bases from J, the junction contained 7 bases not matched to a gene. The germline gives CDR1 MNHEY, CDR2 SVGAGI. This CDR3 spans 15 amino acids.

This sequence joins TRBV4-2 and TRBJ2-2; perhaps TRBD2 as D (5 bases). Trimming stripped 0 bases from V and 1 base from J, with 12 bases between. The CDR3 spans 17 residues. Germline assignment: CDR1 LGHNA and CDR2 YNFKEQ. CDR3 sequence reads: CASSQDWRQVNTGELFF. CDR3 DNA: TGTGCCAGCAGCCAAGATTGGAGGCAGGTGAACACCGGGGAGCTGTTTTTT.

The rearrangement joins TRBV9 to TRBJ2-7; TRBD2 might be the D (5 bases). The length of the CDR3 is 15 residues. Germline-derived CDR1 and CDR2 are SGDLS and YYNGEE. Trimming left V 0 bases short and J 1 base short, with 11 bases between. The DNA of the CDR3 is TGTGCCAGCAGCGTAGGGGTAGCGAATTCCTACGAGCAGTACTTC. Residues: CASSVGVANSYEQYF.

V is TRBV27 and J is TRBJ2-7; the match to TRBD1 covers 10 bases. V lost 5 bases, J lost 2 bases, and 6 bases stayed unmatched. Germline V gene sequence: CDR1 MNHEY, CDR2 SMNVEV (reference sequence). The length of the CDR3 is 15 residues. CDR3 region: CASSRSGQGAYEQYF. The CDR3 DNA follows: TGTGCCAGCAGTCGTTCCGGACAGGGGGCCTACGAGCAGTACTTC.

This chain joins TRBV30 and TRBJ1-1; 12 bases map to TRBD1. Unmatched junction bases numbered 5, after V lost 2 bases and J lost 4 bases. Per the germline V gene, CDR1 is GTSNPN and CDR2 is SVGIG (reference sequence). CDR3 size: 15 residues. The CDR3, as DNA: TGTGCCTGGAGTCGGGACAGGGGGCTGGGCACTGAAGCTTTCTTT. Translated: CAWSRDRGLGTEAFF.

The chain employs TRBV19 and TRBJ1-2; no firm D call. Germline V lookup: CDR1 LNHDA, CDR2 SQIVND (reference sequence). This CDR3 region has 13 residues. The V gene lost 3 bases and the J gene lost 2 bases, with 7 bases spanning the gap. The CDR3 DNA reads TGTGCCAGTAGTATGGCGGGCAACTATGGCTACACCTTC. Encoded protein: CASSMAGNYGYTF. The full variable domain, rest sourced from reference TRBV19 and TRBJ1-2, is DGGITQSPKYLFRKEGQNVTLSCEQNLNHDAMYWYRQDPGQGLRLIYYSQIVNDFQKGDIAEGYSVSREKKESFPLTVTSAQKNPTAFYLCASSMAGNYGYTFGSGTRLTVV.

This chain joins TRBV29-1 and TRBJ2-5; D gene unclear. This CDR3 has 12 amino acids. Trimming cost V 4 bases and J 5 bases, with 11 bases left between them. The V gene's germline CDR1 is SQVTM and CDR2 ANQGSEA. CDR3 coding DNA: TGCAGCGTTGTTCAGTCCGGGGAGACCCAGTACTTC. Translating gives CSVVQSGETQYF.

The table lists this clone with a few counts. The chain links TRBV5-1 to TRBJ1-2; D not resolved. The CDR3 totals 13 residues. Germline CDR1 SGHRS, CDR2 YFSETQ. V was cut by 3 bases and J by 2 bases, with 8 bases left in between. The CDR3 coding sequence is TGCGCCAGCAGCTCGGAGGGAAACTATGGCTACACCTTC. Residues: CASSSEGNYGYTF.

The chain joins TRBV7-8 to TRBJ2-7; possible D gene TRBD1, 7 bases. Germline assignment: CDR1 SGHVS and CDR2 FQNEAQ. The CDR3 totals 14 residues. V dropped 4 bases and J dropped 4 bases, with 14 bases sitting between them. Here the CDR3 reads CASSSRQGGYEQYF. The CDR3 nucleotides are TGTGCCAGCAGCTCCCGACAGGGAGGATACGAGCAGTACTTC.

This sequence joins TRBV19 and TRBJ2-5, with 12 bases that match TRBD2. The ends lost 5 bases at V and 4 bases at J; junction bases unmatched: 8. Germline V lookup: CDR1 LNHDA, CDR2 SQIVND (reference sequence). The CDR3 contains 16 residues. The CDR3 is CASSPKTSGGRETQYF. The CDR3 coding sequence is TGTGCCAGTAGTCCTAAGACTAGCGGGGGACGAGAGACCCAGTACTTC.

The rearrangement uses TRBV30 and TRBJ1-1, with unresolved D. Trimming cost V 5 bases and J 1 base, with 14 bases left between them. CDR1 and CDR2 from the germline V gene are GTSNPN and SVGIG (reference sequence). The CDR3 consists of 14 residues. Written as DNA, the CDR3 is TGTGCCTGGGCTCGTGACCCAGGGAACACTGAAGCTTTCTTT. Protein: CAWARDPGNTEAFF.